A selection of T cell receptor beta chains follows, all from one sample in a study of spatial heterogeneity in lung cancer. Using its own MiXCR run on the 5' RACE reads, TCRdb lists one record per CDR3 protein. The profile shows about 52,000 distinct CDR3 sequences, around 7% of them singletons. Specimen: PBMCs, collected at follow-up. Every receptor here comes from a female donor with early-stage non-small cell lung cancer. The CDR3 runs from the conserved cysteine through the conserved F or W. A D gene is named only where the DNA matches it firmly.

v_gene	j_gene	d_gene	CDR3aa
TRBV5-1	TRBJ2-1	-	CASSHTTDSYNEQFF
TRBV7-2	TRBJ2-3	-	CASSLGGTLRMGTDTQYF
TRBV29-1	TRBJ2-3	-	CSVESSTDTQYF
TRBV20-1	TRBJ2-3	-	CSATKGTSTDTQYF
TRBV7-2	TRBJ1-2	TRBD1	CASSRGGQGDNYGYTF
TRBV2	TRBJ2-4	-	CASSRDQNIQYF
TRBV6-4	TRBJ2-1	TRBD2	CASRSSGGALEQFF
TRBV6-1	TRBJ1-5	-	CATKERGGISNQPQHF
TRBV28	TRBJ1-6	-	CASSDDRPYSPLHF
TRBV3-1	TRBJ2-7	-	CASSQADYEQYF